Below, 23 T cell receptor beta chains from the same sample are listed, as sequenced in a study of cytomegalovirus exposure and HLA in healthy donors. PCR used 60 Vbeta primers and 13 Jbeta primers. Clones were read by immunoSEQ multiplex PCR, and TCRdb kept only the in-frame ones, dropping some. Of approximately 110,000 clones listed, roughly 80% are singletons. Input material: PBMCs. These receptors came from a woman between 40 and 50 years old in good health and CMV-seropositive.

This sequence joins TRBV28 and TRBJ2-5; 10 nucleotides agree with TRBD1. V dropped 5 bases and J dropped 2; count of bases not matched to a gene: 8. Germline V gene lookup returns CDR1 MDHEN and CDR2 SYDVKM. The CDR3 loop spans 16 amino acids. CDR3 sequence (DNA): TGTGCCAGCAGTCCCAACTGGACAGGGGGGCAAGAGACCCAGTACTTC. Translation gives CASSPNWTGGQETQYF. The whole variable domain, remainder taken from reference TRBV28 and TRBJ2-5, is DVKVTQSSRYLVKRTGEKVFLECVQDMDHENMFWYRQDPGLGLRLIYFSYDVKMKEKGDIPEGYSVSREKKERFSLILESASTNQTSMYLCASSPNWTGGQETQYFGPGTRLLVL.

The V gene is TRBV10-3, the J gene TRBJ1-1; a weak D match, TRBD1 (5 bases). Trimming took 7 bases from V and 0 from J, leaving 18 bases between them. This CDR3 has 16 amino acids. Germline lookup yields CDR1 ENHRY and CDR2 SYGVKD. CDR3 sequence reads: CAINDLGGVMNTEAFF. DNA for the CDR3: TGTGCCATCAACGACCTGGGAGGGGTTATGAACACTGAAGCTTTCTTT.

Only a few counts were recorded for this clone. The chain links TRBV19 to TRBJ1-4; possible D gene TRBD1, 6 bases. Germline-derived CDR1 and CDR2 are LNHDA and SQIVND (reference sequence). The CDR3 runs to 15 residues. V dropped 3 bases and J dropped 7 bases, with 15 bases sitting between them. In DNA, the CDR3 is TGTGCCAGTAGTATGGGGCAGGGGTCGGGTGAAAAACTGTTTTTT. Translated, it gives CASSMGQGSGEKLFF.

This chain connects TRBV7-2 to TRBJ2-3; TRBD2 aligns across 16 bases. V dropped 4 bases and J dropped 6; count of bases not matched to a gene: 4. This CDR3 comprises 16 residues. Germline CDR1 and CDR2: SGHTA and FQGNSA. CDR3 protein: CASSSGTSGGGDTQYF. CDR3 nucleotide sequence: TGTGCCAGCAGCTCCGGGACTAGCGGGGGGGGCGATACGCAGTATTTT.

V and J are TRBV6-1 and TRBJ2-1; 9 bases are shared with TRBD1. Germline CDR1 MNHNS, CDR2 SASEGT. J was trimmed by 7 bases and V by 5 bases; bases with no gene match: 9. This CDR3 is built from 15 residues. CDR3 protein: CASSLPGQGTNEQFF. In DNA form, the CDR3 reads TGTGCCAGCAGTCTCCCGGGACAGGGTACAAATGAGCAGTTCTTC.

The V gene is TRBV28, the J gene TRBJ2-3; 8 nucleotides match TRBD1. The germline V gene encodes CDR1 MDHEN and CDR2 SYDVKM. This CDR3 is 13 amino acids long. In DNA, the CDR3 is TGTGCTGCGGCCAGGGGGCACCCAGATACGCAGTATTTT. Protein product: CAAARGHPDTQYF.

Regarding this clone: At one end, the junction sequence differs from germline, possibly due to a read error. The chain recombines TRBV6-1 with TRBJ2-3; 12 bases align to TRBD2. The CDR3 sequence is 14 residues long. Per the germline V gene, CDR1 is MNHNS and CDR2 is SASEGT. CDR3 in DNA: TGTGCCAGCGTGATCACCATCGGACTAGCGGGGCGTAATTTT. Protein product: CASVITIGLAGRNF.

This chain uses TRBV19 with TRBJ1-2, with 12 bases matching TRBD1. The CDR3 totals 15 residues. Germline V gene lookup returns CDR1 LNHDA and CDR2 SQIVND (reference sequence). V was clipped by 6 bases and J by 7 bases; unmatched bases: 9. CDR3 coding DNA: TGTGCCAGTAGATTCCCGGGACAGGGGGCGAGTGGCTACACCTTC. Its translation is CASRFPGQGASGYTF.

The chain combines TRBV4-1 with TRBJ1-5; D remains unclear. Germline CDR1 is MGHRA and CDR2 is YSYEKL. V was pared by 0 bases and J by 4 bases, with 10 bases between. The CDR3 extends over 15 amino acids. CDR3 nucleotides: TGCGCCAGCAGCCAAGATACGAGGGTGAATCAGCCCCAGCATTTT. Translating it yields CASSQDTRVNQPQHF.

J is TRBJ2-2 and V is TRBV7-9; 7 positions agree with TRBD1. J lost 0 bases, V lost 4 bases, and 2 bases had no gene match. The CDR3 is 15 amino acids. Germline CDR1 is SEHNR and CDR2 is FQNEAQ (reference sequence). The CDR3: CASSWGQSNTGELFF. The DNA for the CDR3 is TGTGCCAGCAGCTGGGGACAGTCGAACACCGGGGAGCTGTTTTTT.

This chain links TRBV7-8 with TRBJ1-3, with 9 bases fitting TRBD1. The CDR3 contains 19 residues. Germline CDR1 SGHVS, CDR2 FQNEAQ. Trimming at V came to 5 bases and at J to 0 bases, leaving 14 bases not matched to a gene. In DNA form, the CDR3 reads TGTGCCAGCAGCCCTCCGGGACAGGGATTTTGGGCCTCTGGAAACACCATATATTTT. Translating it yields CASSPPGQGFWASGNTIYF.

Comments on this clone: A read error may produce the germline difference seen at one junction end. The rearrangement links TRBV7-9 to TRBJ2-7, with a weak D call TRBD1 (5 bases). The CDR3 has 13 residues. Germline V gives CDR1 SEHNR, CDR2 FQNEAQ (reference sequence). CDR3 nucleotides: TGTTCCAGCAGCACCGGACAAATCTACGAGCAGTACTTC. Translation: CSSSTGQIYEQYF.

V usage is TRBV6-1 and J usage is TRBJ2-7, with TRBD1 matching 9 bases. V lost 4 bases and J lost 4; bases outside the gene matches: 8. Germline CDR1 MNHNS, CDR2 SASEGT. This CDR3 is built from 15 residues. CDR3 coding DNA: TGTGCCAGCAGTGTTTCGGGACAGGGTTTTTACGAGCAGTACTTC. The encoded protein is CASSVSGQGFYEQYF.

The rearrangement links TRBV4-1 to TRBJ2-7; 8 positions agree with TRBD1. This CDR3 contains 15 residues. CDR1 MGHRA and CDR2 YSYEKL come from the germline V gene. J gave up 5 bases and V 0 bases, and 6 bases lay outside the gene matches. CDR3 nucleotide sequence: TGCGCCAGCAGCCAAGAAATCAGGGGGCCCAACGAGCAGTACTTC. This sequence encodes CASSQEIRGPNEQYF.

The rearrangement links TRBV11-1 to TRBJ1-1, with 10 positions matching TRBD1. Losses at the gene ends were 5 bases for V and 2 bases for J; bases not matched to a gene: 8. CDR3 length equals 16 residues. Germline assignment: CDR1 SGHAT and CDR2 FQDESV (reference sequence). The chain's CDR3 is CASSKRDRGRNTEAFF. As DNA, the CDR3 is TGTGCCAGCAGCAAACGGGACAGGGGAAGAAACACTGAAGCTTTCTTT.

This chain uses TRBV28 with TRBJ1-5; D unclear. The CDR3 has 12 residues. CDR1 is MDHEN and CDR2 is SYDVKM in the germline V gene. V was trimmed by 5 bases and J by 5 bases, leaving 7 bases between them. The CDR3 DNA reads as TGTGCCAGCAGTCCCATGTATCAGCCCCAGCATTTT. Translation gives CASSPMYQPQHF.

This sequence joins TRBV2 and TRBJ2-7; D remains ambiguous. Trimming took 8 bases from V and 1 from J, leaving 6 bases between them. Germline CDR1 and CDR2: SNHLY and FYNNEI. The CDR3 runs 11 residues. The CDR3 nucleotides read TGTGCCAGCCGCGAATCCTACGAGCAGTACTTC. Its translation is CASRESYEQYF.

The chain carries TRBV5-1 and TRBJ2-3, with 7 bases fitting TRBD1. Trimming at V came to 1 base and at J to 4 bases, leaving 3 bases not matched to a gene. The CDR3 is made up of 14 amino acids. CDR1 is SGHRS and CDR2 is YFSETQ in the germline V gene. CDR3 bases: TGCGCCAGCAGCTTGAACAGGGGTCCAGATACGCAGTATTTT. Its protein product is CASSLNRGPDTQYF.

CDR3 amino acids: CASSLDFWDRGTDTQYF. CDR3 DNA: TGTGCCAGCAGCTTAGATTTCTGGGACAGGGGTACAGATACGCAGTATTTT. The chain carries TRBV7-2 and TRBJ2-3; TRBD1 matches 10 bases. V lost 1 base and J lost 3; bases outside the gene matches: 7. The CDR3 contains 17 residues. Germline CDR1 reads SGHTA; CDR2 reads FQGNSA.

The chain's CDR3 is CASSGTDIQYF. The CDR3 DNA reads TGTGCCAGCAGTGGGACAGACATTCAGTACTTC. V gene TRBV4-2 combines with J gene TRBJ2-4; 7 bases are shared with TRBD1. The CDR3 totals 11 residues. V lost 6 bases and J lost 8; bases outside the gene matches: 1. Germline V gene data show CDR1 as LGHNA and CDR2 as YNFKEQ.

The rearrangement joins TRBV5-6 to TRBJ1-2; D might be TRBD1 (6 bases). The CDR3 sequence is 13 residues long. The V gene's germline CDR1 is SGHDT and CDR2 YYEEEE. The V and J ends lost 0 bases and 3 bases respectively, with 6 bases between them. CDR3 DNA sequence: TGTGCCAGCAGCTTGGAGGGGGACTATGGCTACACCTTC. Protein product: CASSLEGDYGYTF.

This clone was seen a few times. The V gene is TRBV7-9, the J gene TRBJ2-5; TRBD2 agrees at 10 bases. This CDR3 region has 15 residues. V gave up 3 bases and J gave up 0 bases; unmatched junction bases: 1. CDR1 and CDR2 from the germline V gene are SEHNR and FQNEAQ (reference sequence). The CDR3 nucleotides are TGTGCCAGCAGCTTCGGACTAGCGGACCAAGAGACCCAGTACTTC. It specifies CASSFGLADQETQYF.

J is TRBJ1-3 and V is TRBV4-3, with D tentatively TRBD1 (6 bases). V lost 1 base and J 8 bases, leaving 15 bases between the germline ends. Germline CDR1 reads LGHNA; CDR2 reads YSLEER. CDR3 length: 15 residues. Here the CDR3 reads CASSQGWGQGYTIYF. The CDR3 DNA reads as TGCGCCAGCAGCCAAGGGTGGGGGCAGGGTTACACCATATATTTT.